This passage covers 25 T cell receptor beta chains from one sample sequenced in a study of cytomegalovirus exposure and HLA in healthy donors. Primers: 60 Vbeta forward and 13 Jbeta reverse. The assay was immunoSEQ multiplex PCR, and TCRdb's table has in-frame clones only and misses some. The sample shows approximately 120,000 clones, around four fifths of them seen only once. The sequencing input was PBMCs. The receptors were sampled from a woman aged 45-65 years in good health and CMV-seropositive.

The chain couples TRBV5-4 to TRBJ2-2, with 8 bases fitting TRBD1. The germline CDR1 and CDR2 sequences are SGHNT and YYREEE (reference sequence). The CDR3 sequence is 16 residues long. The V and J ends lost 4 bases and 5 bases, in that order; junction bases with no gene match: 10. The CDR3 bases are TGTGCCAGCAGCCCGCTCAGGGGGCGCGTAACCGGGGAGCTGTTTTTT. Translation: CASSPLRGRVTGELFF.

The count of this clone is one. The chain joins TRBV21-1 to TRBJ2-5; TRBD1, the D gene given by the table, was not confirmed from the DNA. With the DNA end fitting TRBJ2-7 better, the J assignment may be wrong. TRBV21-1 is flagged as a pseudogene. CDR3 length equals 14 residues. CDR3 sequence reads: CASSPQDNPYEQYF. Here the CDR3 DNA reads TGTGCCAGCAGCCCACAAGACAATCCCTACGAGCAGTACTTC.

The J gene is TRBJ1-1, the V gene TRBV4-3; a possible D gene is TRBD1 (6 bases). Per germline, CDR1 LGHNA and CDR2 YSLEER. This CDR3 region has 13 residues. Trimming pared 1 base from V and 9 bases from J, leaving 12 bases between. CDR3 DNA sequence: TGCGCCAGCAGCCAAGGCGCAGGGGCCAAAGCTTTCTTT. Its protein product is CASSQGAGAKAFF.

The chain couples TRBV11-2 to TRBJ2-3; 8 bases line up with TRBD2. With 5 bases clipped from V and 5 bases from J, the junction kept 6 bases outside the gene matches. This CDR3 has 14 residues. Per the germline V gene, CDR1 is SGHAT and CDR2 is FQNNGV. In nucleotides, the CDR3 is TGTGCCAGCAGCCTCCCGGGGGGGGGAGATACGCAGTATTTT. It is translated as CASSLPGGGDTQYF.

The V gene is TRBV28, the J gene TRBJ2-3; 10 bases agree with TRBD2. The trim removed 4 bases at V and 4 bases at J, leaving 5 bases unmatched. Germline V gives CDR1 MDHEN, CDR2 SYDVKM. The CDR3 is 15 residues long. The CDR3 spells CASSSLAGEADTQYF. DNA for the CDR3: TGTGCCAGCAGTTCCCTAGCGGGGGAGGCAGATACGCAGTATTTT.

CDR3 sequence (DNA): TGTGCCAGCAGCAAACCTCTAGCGGGGGCCGCGAACACCGGGGAGCTGTTTTTT. Protein product: CASSKPLAGAANTGELFF. V is TRBV21-1 and J is TRBJ2-2; TRBD2, the table's D call, lacks a check against the DNA. TRBV21-1 is labeled a pseudogene. This CDR3 region has 18 residues.

This chain connects TRBV5-4 to TRBJ2-2; TRBD2 agrees at 10 bases. Unmatched junction bases numbered 13, after V lost 4 bases and J lost 7 bases. The CDR3 is 17 amino acids. The germline V gene encodes CDR1 SGHNT and CDR2 YYREEE (reference sequence). The CDR3 here is CASSPPSGSKGSGELFF. The CDR3 coding sequence is TGTGCCAGCAGCCCACCTAGCGGGAGTAAAGGGAGCGGGGAGCTGTTTTTT.

The rearrangement links TRBV9 to TRBJ2-5, with TRBD2 matching over 7 bases. After removal of 4 bases from V and 3 bases from J, the junction contained 9 bases not matched to a gene. Germline CDR1 reads SGDLS; CDR2 reads YYNGEE. The CDR3 covers 15 residues. Here the CDR3 reads CASSPLTGTKETQYF. CDR3 in DNA: TGTGCCAGCAGCCCGCTGACCGGGACTAAAGAGACCCAGTACTTC.

This clone was recorded a few times. This rearrangement joins TRBV27 to TRBJ1-5, with TRBD1 matching over 8 bases. The germline CDR1 and CDR2 sequences are MNHEY and SMNVEV (reference sequence). The CDR3 contains 18 residues. Trimming cost V 4 bases and J 0 bases; bases outside gene matches: 11. CDR3 in DNA: TGTGCCAGCAGTTCGTTAGGGACAGGACGCTATAGCAATCAGCCCCAGCATTTT. The encoded protein is CASSSLGTGRYSNQPQHF.

Comments on this clone: At one end, the junction sequence differs from germline, possibly due to a read error. The chain uses TRBV7-9 and TRBJ1-2, with a weak D call TRBD1 (5 bases). Germline V gives CDR1 SEHNR, CDR2 FQNEAQ (reference sequence). There are 12 residues in the CDR3. The CDR3 spells CSSGGTTYGYTF. The CDR3 region has the DNA TGTTCCAGCGGGGGGACTACCTATGGCTACACCTTC.

This sequence joins TRBV10-3 and TRBJ2-7, with 7 bases lining up with TRBD1. V lost 8 bases and J lost 2; bases outside the gene matches: 12. CDR1 and CDR2 from the germline V gene are ENHRY and SYGVKD. CDR3 size: 15 residues. The CDR3: CAISPGQAFAYEQYF. The DNA for the CDR3 is TGTGCCATCTCTCCCGGACAGGCATTCGCCTACGAGCAGTACTTC.

This chain links TRBV4-3 with TRBJ2-5; weak D call: TRBD2 (7 bases). The CDR3 runs to 15 residues. The V gene's germline CDR1 is LGHNA and CDR2 YSLEER. V lost 0 bases and J lost 5, with 13 bases in between. CDR3 amino acids: CASSQEAGEGETQYF. CDR3 nucleotides: TGCGCCAGCAGCCAAGAGGCAGGGGAGGGGGAGACCCAGTACTTC.

The chain carries TRBV7-9 and TRBJ2-2; TRBD2 agrees at 7 bases. Germline-derived CDR1 and CDR2 are SEHNR and FQNEAQ (reference sequence). V shed 3 bases, J shed 6 bases, and the junction held 4 bases outside the gene matches. The CDR3 runs 14 residues. The DNA of the CDR3 is TGTGCCAGCAGCTTTGGCGGGAGATCCGGGGAGCTGTTTTTT. Its translation is CASSFGGRSGELFF.

This clone showed up just a few times. The chain carries TRBV28 and TRBJ1-1; the match to TRBD1 covers 7 bases. Germline V CDR1 and CDR2: MDHEN, SYDVKM. J was trimmed by 2 bases and V by 1 base; bases with no gene match: 4. This CDR3 comprises 15 residues. CDR3 in amino acids: CASSLLGGRNTEAFF. In DNA, the CDR3 is TGTGCCAGCAGTTTATTAGGGGGCCGAAACACTGAAGCTTTCTTT.

This rearrangement joins TRBV9 to TRBJ1-3; tentative D call: TRBD1 (5 bases). The V gene lost 0 bases and the J gene lost 8 bases, with 18 bases spanning the gap. This CDR3 comprises 16 residues. Germline CDR1 SGDLS, CDR2 YYNGEE. The CDR3 region is CASSVEGQGPVDTIYF. As DNA, the CDR3 is TGTGCCAGCAGCGTAGAAGGACAAGGCCCGGTAGACACCATATATTTT.

The chain is built from TRBV7-2 and TRBJ2-5, with a tentative D call TRBD2 (5 bases). The CDR3 contains 15 residues. Per the germline V gene, CDR1 is SGHTA and CDR2 is FQGNSA. Trimming pared 0 bases from V and 12 bases from J, leaving 20 bases between. CDR3 sequence reads: CASSLAPTRWAPKYF. In nucleotides, the CDR3 is TGTGCCAGCAGCTTAGCCCCTACTAGATGGGCCCCCAAGTACTTC.

This clone has just a few counts. The V gene is TRBV7-2, the J gene TRBJ2-3, with 8 bases aligning to TRBD1. The V gene end was trimmed by 5 bases and the J gene end by 5 bases; junction bases not matched to a gene: 6. Germline CDR1 reads SGHTA; CDR2 reads FQGNSA. The CDR3 is 14 residues long. CDR3 sequence (DNA): TGTGCCAGCAGCAGAGACAGGGGAGGAGATACGCAGTATTTT. This encodes CASSRDRGGDTQYF.

This clone was detected a few times. The genes are TRBV4-3 and TRBJ2-5; 12 positions agree with TRBD2. CDR1 and CDR2 from the germline V gene are LGHNA and YSLEER. This CDR3 contains 19 residues. The V and J ends lost 0 bases and 2 bases, in that order; junction bases with no gene match: 10. CDR3: CASSQDRLAGGPRQETQYF. The DNA of the CDR3 is TGCGCCAGCAGCCAAGATAGGCTAGCGGGAGGGCCGCGACAAGAGACCCAGTACTTC.

The chain recombines TRBV7-9 with TRBJ2-1; TRBD2 aligns across 11 bases. Germline CDR1 is SEHNR and CDR2 is FQNEAQ (reference sequence). V was pared by 7 bases and J by 5 bases, with 7 bases of the junction left unmatched. CDR3 length: 15 residues. CDR3 bases: TGTGCCAGCACCCGTACTAGCGGGAGTCACAATGAGCAGTTCTTC. It codes for CASTRTSGSHNEQFF. Variable domain in full (rest from reference TRBV7-9 and TRBJ2-1): DTGVSQNPRHKITKRGQNVTFRCDPISEHNRLYWYRQTLGQGPEFLTYFQNEAQLEKSRLLSDRFSAERPKGSFSTLEIQRTEQGDSAMYLCASTRTSGSHNEQFFGPGTRLTVL.

Worth noting for this clone: A read error may produce the germline difference seen at one junction end. The chain has TRBV7-9 and TRBJ1-2, with 9 bases lining up with TRBD1. This CDR3 region has 14 residues. Germline CDR1 is SEHNR and CDR2 is FQNEAQ (reference sequence). CDR3 coding DNA: TGTTCCAGCAGTAGTGACAGGGGGGACTATGGCTACACCTTC. Residues: CSSSSDRGDYGYTF.

The J gene is TRBJ2-1, the V gene TRBV29-1; 7 bases map to TRBD1. The CDR3 is 12 amino acids. Germline CDR1 reads SQVTM; CDR2 reads ANQGSEA. V dropped 6 bases and J dropped 6; count of bases not matched to a gene: 5. CDR3 DNA: TGCAGCGTAGCGACAGGGACCAATGAGCAGTTCTTC. Amino acid sequence: CSVATGTNEQFF.

For this clone: This sample includes further DNA sequences coding for the same CDR3. The rearrangement uses TRBV5-4 and TRBJ2-7; D is possibly TRBD2 (5 bases). The germline CDR1 and CDR2 sequences are SGHNT and YYREEE (reference sequence). The CDR3 runs 13 residues. Trimming took off 0 bases at V and 4 bases at J, with 8 bases between the two ends. The CDR3 nucleotides are TGTGCCAGCAGCTTGGCCGGGGTTTACGAGCAGTACTTC. Translating gives CASSLAGVYEQYF. Together with reference TRBV5-4 and TRBJ2-7, the CDR3 gives the full variable domain: ETGVTQSPTHLIKTRGQQVTLRCSSQSGHNTVSWYQQALGQGPQFIFQYYREEENGRGNFPPRFSGLQFPNYSSELNVNALELDDSALYLCASSLAGVYEQYFGPGTRLTVT.

Only a few counts were recorded for this clone. J is TRBJ2-7 and V is TRBV7-9, with 8 bases identical to TRBD2. The germline V gene has CDR1 SEHNR and CDR2 FQNEAQ (reference sequence). The CDR3 length is 14 residues. Losses at the gene ends were 3 bases for V and 5 bases for J; bases not matched to a gene: 6. CDR3 in amino acids: CASSLSGSRDEQYF. Here the CDR3 DNA reads TGTGCCAGCAGCTTGAGCGGGAGTCGCGACGAGCAGTACTTC.

This chain connects TRBV7-3 to TRBJ2-1, with D unresolved. Trimming removed 4 bases from V and 2 bases from J, with 15 bases in between. The CDR3 is 16 amino acids. In germline, CDR1 is SGHTA, CDR2 FQGTGA. CDR3 sequence reads: CASSSGSANPYNEQFF. CDR3 sequence (DNA): TGTGCCAGCAGCTCAGGATCAGCTAACCCCTACAATGAGCAGTTCTTC.

The chain combines TRBV6-1 with TRBJ1-2; 7 bases are a match to TRBD1. Germline V gene sequence: CDR1 MNHNS, CDR2 SASEGT. Germline trimming cut 7 bases from V and 2 bases from J; bases unmatched to any gene: 7. The CDR3 has 14 residues. In nucleotides, the CDR3 is TGTGCCAGCACCAAACAGGGGTTAAACTATGGCTACACCTTC. This gives the protein CASTKQGLNYGYTF.